The 17 T cell receptor beta chains given below trace back to one sample, sequenced in a study of tumor and adjacent non-tumor tissue in lung cancer. No cell sorting was done before RNA was extracted from the tissue. This non-tumor lung sample came from over 3 cm beyond the tumor edge. The library came from three nested PCR rounds adapted from ARM-PCR protocols. Each CDR3 protein is one row after TCRdb ran MiXCR on the multiplex PCR reads. The table includes tens of thousands of distinct CDR3 sequences, more than 55% detected once. Material for sequencing was distant non-tumor lung tissue. These TCRs come from a woman in her 70s with non-small cell lung cancer.

With regard to this clonotype: The CDR3 carries no conserved terminal phenylalanine or tryptophan, so it likely arises from a read error. CDR3 in amino acids: CDVEWEGGQYS. Written as DNA, the CDR3 is TGCGACGTTGAGTGGGAGGGAGGTCAGTATTCT. The chain joins TRBV29-1 to TRBJ2-3; TRBD2 matches at 7 bases. Germline CDR1 reads SQVTM; CDR2 reads ANQGSEA. The CDR3 spans 11 residues.

This clonotype was seen ten or more times. This chain joins TRBV11-2 and TRBJ1-2; possibly TRBD1 for D (5 bases). The CDR3 has 13 residues. V gave up 5 bases and J gave up 5 bases, with 12 bases separating them. Germline V CDR1 and CDR2: SGHAT, FQNNGV. CDR3 sequence: CASSPAAGYGYTF. The CDR3 DNA sequence: TGTGCCAGCAGCCCCGCGGCAGGGTATGGCTACACCTTC.

As concerns this clonotype: A much larger clone lies one base from this, so it may be a read error. The chain recombines TRBV5-1 with TRBJ2-1; TRBD1 agrees at 11 bases. Germline trimming cut 4 bases from V and 12 bases from J; bases unmatched to any gene: 33. This CDR3 is 22 amino acids long. Germline CDR1 is SGHRS and CDR2 is YFSETQ. Written as DNA, the CDR3 is TGCGCCAGCAGCCCCGAGGGCGGACAGGGGGCAACCACGGACAAAAGCCCACTAGCGCAGTTCTTC. This encodes CASSPEGGQGATTDKSPLAQFF.

This clonotype was seen only once. A much larger clone is a single base away; this may be a read error. The conserved phenylalanine or tryptophan normally closing the CDR3 is absent here, so this likely arose from a read error. CDR3 sequence: CASTQTLQYNSPLHL. In DNA form, the CDR3 reads TGTGCCAGCACCCAGACCCTGCAATATAATTCACCCCTCCACTTA. V gene TRBV5-5 combines with J gene TRBJ1-6; no firm D call. CDR3 length: 15 amino acids. Per the germline V gene, CDR1 is SGHKS and CDR2 is YYEKEE (reference sequence). The germline V and J ends were trimmed by 6 bases and 4 bases, with 14 bases remaining between them.

The chain recombines TRBV12-3 or TRBV12-4 with TRBJ2-5, with D perhaps matching TRBD1 (5 bases). This CDR3 has 16 residues. The V end was cut by 6 bases, the J end by 3 bases, with 20 bases between. CDR3 nucleotides: TGTGCCAGCAGCTATACACCGGATAGGGGCGAAGAGACCCAGTACTTC. Its translation: CASSYTPDRGEETQYF.

As for this clonotype: A single base separates this from a much larger clone, so it may be a read error. This CDR3 is CASSDWNTEAFF. DNA of the CDR3: TGTGCCAGCAGTGATTGGAACACTGAAGCTTTCTTT. The chain links TRBV24-1 to TRBJ1-1; no reliable D call. The CDR3 contains 12 residues. Germline-derived CDR1 and CDR2 are KGHDR and SFDVKD.

About this clonotype: One end of the junction varies from germline; a read error may be responsible. The chain carries TRBV20-1 and TRBJ2-1, with 10 bases lining up with TRBD2. The CDR3 loop spans 13 amino acids. Germline V gene data show CDR1 as DFQATT and CDR2 as SNEGSKA (reference sequence). The CDR3 sequence is CSARGLAANEQFF. CDR3 in DNA: TGTAGTGCGAGAGGACTAGCGGCCAATGAGCAGTTCTTC.

Turning to this clonotype: A read error may produce the germline difference seen at one junction end. V usage is TRBV7-9 and J usage is TRBJ2-5; TRBD2 agrees at 11 bases. Per germline, CDR1 SEHNR and CDR2 FQNEAQ (reference sequence). The CDR3 runs to 15 residues. CDR3: CTSSLGTSGKETQYF. CDR3 DNA sequence: TGTACCAGCAGCTTAGGGACTAGCGGAAAAGAGACCCAGTACTTC.

In regard to this clonotype: With a much larger clone just one base away, this may be a read error. The V call is TRBV4-2, the J call TRBJ2-3; D perhaps matches TRBD1 (5 bases). Germline V gene sequence: CDR1 LGHNA, CDR2 YNFKEQ. V was cut by 4 bases and J by 4 bases, with 21 bases left in between. The CDR3 covers 17 residues. The CDR3 nucleotides read TGTGCCAGCAGCCTCTTTGGCCGGGTTAGGGGCCCAGATACGCAGTATTTT. Amino acid sequence: CASSLFGRVRGPDTQYF.

Concerning this clonotype itself: Germline is not matched at one junction end, which may reflect a read error. The chain has TRBV6-5 and TRBJ1-2; D gene ambiguous. The CDR3 consists of 16 residues. In germline, CDR1 is MNHEY, CDR2 SVGAGI. CDR3 region: CVSSYSGQYYNYGYTF. The CDR3 coding sequence is TGTGTCAGCAGTTACTCCGGCCAGTACTATAACTATGGCTACACCTTC.

On this clonotype itself: One junction end does not reproduce the germline sequence, and a read error may be involved. The chain couples TRBV12-3 or TRBV12-4 to TRBJ1-1, with D uncertain. The length of the CDR3 is 13 residues. The CDR3 reads CGSSLSPITEAFF. DNA of the CDR3: TGTGGCAGCAGTCTCTCACCAATCACTGAAGCTTTCTTT.

This clonotype was picked up a small number of times. An end of the junction does not agree with germline; a read error may underlie this. This chain uses TRBV4-1 with TRBJ2-7; the D is unclear. CDR1 is MGHRA, CDR2 YSYEKL, per germline. The CDR3 extends over 15 amino acids. The CDR3 spells CASSQEGARSYEQCF. CDR3 in DNA: TGCGCCAGCAGCCAAGAAGGAGCGCGTTCCTACGAGCAGTGCTTC.

Of note for this clonotype: The germline gene is not matched at one end of the junction; a read error may be the cause. This chain joins TRBV20-1 and TRBJ1-6; possibly TRBD1 for D (5 bases). Per germline, CDR1 DFQATT and CDR2 SNEGSKA (reference sequence). This CDR3 has 12 amino acids. The CDR3 DNA reads as TGCAGTGCCGGTCAAGGGGATTCACACCTCCACTTT. It translates to CSAGQGDSHLHF.

As concerns this clonotype: The DNA is omitted, as the CDR3 cannot be located on it reliably, and the CDR3 follows TCRdb's listing. The CDR3 spells CASSVGQGSYEQYF. The V and J genes are TRBV6-5 and TRBJ2-7; TRBD1 is the table's D call, not checked against the DNA. Germline CDR1 is MNHEY and CDR2 is SVGAGI. The CDR3 is 14 amino acids long, termini counted.

This chain connects TRBV20-1 to TRBJ2-7; TRBD1 matches at 9 bases. V dropped 5 bases and J dropped 7; count of bases not matched to a gene: 6. The CDR3 consists of 12 residues. Germline assignment: CDR1 DFQATT and CDR2 SNEGSKA (reference sequence). The CDR3 loop is CSAVRQGEEQYF. CDR3 nucleotide sequence: TGCAGTGCTGTCAGACAGGGGGAGGAGCAGTACTTC.

The gene calls are TRBV6-1 and TRBJ2-1; 8 bases align to TRBD2. The junction had 16 bases not matched to a gene; V was cut back by 5 bases and J by 7 bases. The germline CDR1 and CDR2 sequences are MNHNS and SASEGT. The CDR3 has 17 residues. CDR3 in amino acids: CASSHNTVDSSGNEQFF. CDR3 coding DNA: TGTGCCAGCAGTCACAATACCGTCGACTCTAGCGGGAATGAGCAGTTCTTC.

This clonotype was detected many times. The chain has TRBV10-3 and TRBJ2-2; unclear D gene. CDR1 is ENHRY and CDR2 is SYGVKD in the germline V gene. The CDR3 has 14 amino acids. V dropped 8 bases and J dropped 6 bases, with 16 bases sitting between them. The CDR3 region is CAIESEADSGELFF. The CDR3 nucleotides are TGTGCCATCGAGTCTGAGGCCGACTCCGGGGAGCTGTTTTTT.